This T cell receptor (beta chain) was identified in a study of monozygotic twins with inflammatory bowel disease. Template-switch reactions added UMIs with a 6-nucleotide sample barcode. TCRdb reprocessed the 5' RACE reads and reports one entry per CDR3 protein, with no DNA. This table holds 150,000 to 200,000 distinct CDR3 sequences. Germline assignment: CDR1 PRHDT and CDR2 FYEKMQ (reference sequence). CDR3 length: 15 amino acids. The receptor comes from a human donor with ulcerative colitis or Crohn's disease, or a healthy co-twin of an affected twin (not recorded which). The gene calls are TRBV13 and TRBJ1-6; TCRdb picks TRBD1, but there is no DNA to check that call. The sample comprised blood. The CDR3 sequence is CASSQGDRYNSPLHF.